This TCR beta chain appears in the sequencing data of a study of T cells in tumors after PD-1 blockade. J lost 7 bases, V lost 6 bases, and 7 bases had no gene match. The CDR3 has 14 amino acids. CDR1 and CDR2 from the germline V gene are MNHEY and SMNVEV (reference sequence). Sequenced by immunoSEQ multiplex PCR; TCRdb stores in-frame clones only, minus some. This sample has 2,500 or so clones, with less than 75% found just once. Time point in this sample: first of two post-therapy site-matched biopsies roughly 2 months apart. Material: tumor tissue, obtained after anti-PD-1 treatment. This rearrangement joins TRBV27 to TRBJ2-1, with TRBD1 matching 9 bases. The source is a human donor with basal cell carcinoma. The CDR3: CASRVTGGTNEQFF. The CDR3 DNA is TGTGCCAGCAGAGTGACAGGGGGTACTAATGAGCAGTTCTTC.